This TCR beta chain derives from a study of cytomegalovirus exposure and HLA in healthy donors. There were likely unrecorded immune exposures, though donors were nominally healthy when sampled. Overall study findings and caveats: A reported reduction in N-insertions relative to the approximately 640-donor mean was seen in an Asian-associated ancestry cluster in a later analysis. Investigators reported 164 TCR beta chains as tied to cytomegalovirus. Certain sequence variants were highly shared and formed a cluster, and this cluster was likely a sequencing artifact.

Regarding this clone: Its antigen is not identified.

The CDR3 runs to 12 residues. The germline gives CDR1 MNHEY, CDR2 SVGAGI. Trimming shortened V by 2 bases and J by 7 bases, and 8 bases separated the two germline ends. The PCR used 60 Vbeta and 13 Jbeta primers. Only in-frame clones appear in the TCRdb table, and some are missing; sequencing was by immunoSEQ multiplex PCR. The data hold 75,000 to 95,000 clones, with roughly 80% observed a single time. The source of this sequence is a human donor in good health. Sample: PBMCs. V and J are TRBV6-5 and TRBJ2-5; D possibly corresponds to TRBD2 (5 bases). The CDR3 loop reads CASSYPRGTQYF. In nucleotides, the CDR3 is TGTGCCAGCAGTTACCCCCGGGGGACCCAGTACTTC.